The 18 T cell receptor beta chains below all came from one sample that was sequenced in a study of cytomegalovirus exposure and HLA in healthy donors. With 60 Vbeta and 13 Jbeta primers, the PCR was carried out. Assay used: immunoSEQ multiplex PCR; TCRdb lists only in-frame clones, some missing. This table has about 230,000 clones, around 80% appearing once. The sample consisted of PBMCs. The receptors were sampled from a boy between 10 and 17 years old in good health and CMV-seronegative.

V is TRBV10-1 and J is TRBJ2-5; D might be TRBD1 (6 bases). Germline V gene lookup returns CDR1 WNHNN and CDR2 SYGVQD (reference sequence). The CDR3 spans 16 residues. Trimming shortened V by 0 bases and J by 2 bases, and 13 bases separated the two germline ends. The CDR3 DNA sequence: TGCGCCAGCAGTGAGTCGAAGCAGGGGACACAAGAGACCCAGTACTTC. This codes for CASSESKQGTQETQYF.

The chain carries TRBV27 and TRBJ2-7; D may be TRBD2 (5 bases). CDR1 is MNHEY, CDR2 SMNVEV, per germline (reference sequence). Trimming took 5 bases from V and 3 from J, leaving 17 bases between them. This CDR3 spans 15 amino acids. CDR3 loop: CASSAPGLAYYEQYF. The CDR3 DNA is TGTGCCAGCAGTGCCCCCGGACTGGCCTACTACGAGCAGTACTTC.

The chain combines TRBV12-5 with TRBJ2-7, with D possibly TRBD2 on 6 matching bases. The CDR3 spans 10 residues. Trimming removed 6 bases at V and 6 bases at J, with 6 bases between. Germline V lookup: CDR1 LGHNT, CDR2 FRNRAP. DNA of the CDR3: TGTGCTAGTGGGGGGGGCGAGCAGTACTTC. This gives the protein CASGGGEQYF.

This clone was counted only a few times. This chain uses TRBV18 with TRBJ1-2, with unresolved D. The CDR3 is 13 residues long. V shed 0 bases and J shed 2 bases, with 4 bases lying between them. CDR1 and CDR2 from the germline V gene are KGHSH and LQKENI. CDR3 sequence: CASSPPTNYGYTF. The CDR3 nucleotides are TGTGCCAGCTCACCACCGACAAACTATGGCTACACCTTC.

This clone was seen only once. CDR3 loop: CASSASQLSRRENTEAFF. The CDR3 DNA reads as TGCGCCAGCAGTGCATCCCAGTTATCCAGGCGGGAGAACACTGAAGCTTTCTTT. The chain recombines TRBV10-2 with TRBJ1-1, with unresolved D. Germline CDR1 reads WSHSY; CDR2 reads SAAADI. V was pared by 4 bases and J by 1 base, with 22 bases between. The CDR3 has 18 residues.

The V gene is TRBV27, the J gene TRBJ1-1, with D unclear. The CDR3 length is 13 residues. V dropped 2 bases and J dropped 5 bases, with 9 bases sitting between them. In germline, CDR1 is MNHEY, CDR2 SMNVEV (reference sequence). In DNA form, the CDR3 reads TGTGCCAGCAGTTTAGGAGGCAGTACTGAAGCTTTCTTT. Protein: CASSLGGSTEAFF.

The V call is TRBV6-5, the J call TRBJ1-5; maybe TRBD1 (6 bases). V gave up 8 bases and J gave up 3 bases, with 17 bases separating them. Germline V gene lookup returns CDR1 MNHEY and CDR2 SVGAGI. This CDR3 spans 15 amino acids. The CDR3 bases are TGTGCCAGCCGTATCTCCCGGGACAACAATCAGCCCCAGCATTTT. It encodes CASRISRDNNQPQHF.

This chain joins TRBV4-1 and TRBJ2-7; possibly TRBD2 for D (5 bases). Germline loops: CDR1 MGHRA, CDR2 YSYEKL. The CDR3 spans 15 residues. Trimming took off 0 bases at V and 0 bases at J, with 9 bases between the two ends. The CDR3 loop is CASSQESGRSYEQYF. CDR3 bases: TGCGCCAGCAGCCAAGAAAGCGGCCGCTCCTACGAGCAGTACTTC.

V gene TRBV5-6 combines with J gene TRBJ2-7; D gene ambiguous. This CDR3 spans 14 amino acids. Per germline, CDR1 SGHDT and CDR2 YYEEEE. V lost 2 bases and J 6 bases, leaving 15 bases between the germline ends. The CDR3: CASSLFGPTGEQYF. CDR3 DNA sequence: TGTGCCAGCAGCTTATTTGGCCCTACGGGCGAGCAGTACTTC.

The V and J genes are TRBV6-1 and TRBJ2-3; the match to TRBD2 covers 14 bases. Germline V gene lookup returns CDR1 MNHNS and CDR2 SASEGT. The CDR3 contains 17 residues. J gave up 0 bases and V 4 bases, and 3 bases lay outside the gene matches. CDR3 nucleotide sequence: TGTGCCAGCAGTGCTCGACTAGCGGGGGGGAGCACAGATACGCAGTATTTT. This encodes CASSARLAGGSTDTQYF.

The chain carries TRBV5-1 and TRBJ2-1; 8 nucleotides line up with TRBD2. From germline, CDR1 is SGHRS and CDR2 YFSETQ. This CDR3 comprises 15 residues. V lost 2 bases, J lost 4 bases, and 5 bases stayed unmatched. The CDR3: CASSLMSGSYNEQFF. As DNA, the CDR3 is TGCGCCAGCAGCTTAATGAGCGGGAGTTACAATGAGCAGTTCTTC.

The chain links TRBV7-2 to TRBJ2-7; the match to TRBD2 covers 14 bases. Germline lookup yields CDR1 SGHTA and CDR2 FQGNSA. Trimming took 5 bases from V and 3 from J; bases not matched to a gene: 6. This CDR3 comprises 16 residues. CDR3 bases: TGTGCCAGCAGCGCTTTGACTAGCGGGAGGGTCTACGAGCAGTACTTC. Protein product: CASSALTSGRVYEQYF. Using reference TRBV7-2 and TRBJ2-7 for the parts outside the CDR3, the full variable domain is GAGVSQSPSNKVTEKGKDVELRCDPISGHTALYWYRQSLGQGLEFLIYFQGNSAPDKSGLPSDRFSAERTGGSVSTLTIQRTQQEDSAVYLCASSALTSGRVYEQYFGPGTRLTVT.

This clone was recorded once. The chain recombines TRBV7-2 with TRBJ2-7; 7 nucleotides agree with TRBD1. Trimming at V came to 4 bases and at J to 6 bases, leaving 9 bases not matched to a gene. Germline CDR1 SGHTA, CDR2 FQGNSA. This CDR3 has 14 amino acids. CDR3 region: CASSSDRWAIEQYF. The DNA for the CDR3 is TGTGCCAGCAGCTCGGACAGGTGGGCTATCGAGCAGTACTTC. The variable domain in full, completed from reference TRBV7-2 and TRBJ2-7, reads GAGVSQSPSNKVTEKGKDVELRCDPISGHTALYWYRQSLGQGLEFLIYFQGNSAPDKSGLPSDRFSAERTGGSVSTLTIQRTQQEDSAVYLCASSSDRWAIEQYFGPGTRLTVT.

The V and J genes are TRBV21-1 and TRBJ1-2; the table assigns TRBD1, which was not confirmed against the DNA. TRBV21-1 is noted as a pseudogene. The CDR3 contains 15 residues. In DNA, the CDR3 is TGTGCCAGCAGCTACCGGGACAGGGGTTTCTATGGCTACACCTTC. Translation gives CASSYRDRGFYGYTF.

CDR3 bases: TGTGCCAGCAGCTTGACCTCTAATCGGACAGTCCGAGGGGGGTACTTC. It translates to CASSLTSNRTVRGGYF. The V gene is TRBV5-5, the J gene TRBJ2-7; TRBD1 might be the D (6 bases). CDR1 and CDR2 (germline): SGHKS, YYEKEE (reference sequence). V lost 1 base and J lost 12, with 26 bases in between. This CDR3 contains 16 residues. Full variable domain (missing parts from reference TRBV5-5 and TRBJ2-7): DAGVTQSPTHLIKTRGQQVTLRCSPISGHKSVSWYQQVLGQGPQFIFQYYEKEERGRGNFPDRFSARQFPNYSSELNVNALLLGDSALYLCASSLTSNRTVRGGYFGPGTRLTVT.

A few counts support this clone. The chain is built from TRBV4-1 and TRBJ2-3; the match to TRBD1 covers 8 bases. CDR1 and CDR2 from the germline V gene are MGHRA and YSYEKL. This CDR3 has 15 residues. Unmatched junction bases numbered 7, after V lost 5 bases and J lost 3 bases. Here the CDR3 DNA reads TGCGCCAGCAGCAATAGACAGGGGCGAACAGATACGCAGTATTTT. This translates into CASSNRQGRTDTQYF.

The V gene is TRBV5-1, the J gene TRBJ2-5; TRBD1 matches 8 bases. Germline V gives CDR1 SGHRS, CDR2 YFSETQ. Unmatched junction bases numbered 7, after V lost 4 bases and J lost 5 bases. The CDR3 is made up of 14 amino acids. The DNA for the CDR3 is TGCGCCAGCAGCCTATGGACAGGGCAGGAGACCCAGTACTTC. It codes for CASSLWTGQETQYF.

Here the CDR3 reads CASSAGGGASYNEQFF. For the CDR3, the DNA is TGTGCCAGCAGCGCTGGTGGGGGGGCCTCATACAATGAGCAGTTCTTC. The chain couples TRBV9 to TRBJ2-1; possible D gene TRBD2, 7 bases. Germline CDR1 and CDR2: SGDLS and YYNGEE. Trimming removed 3 bases at V and 4 bases at J, with 17 bases between. The CDR3 covers 16 residues.